The clone carrying this T cell receptor beta chain was observed a handful of times. This sample was included in a study of CD8 T cells in ankylosing spondylitis. TCRdb reanalysed the 5' RACE reads using MiXCR and keeps one entry per CDR3 protein. The repertoire includes just under 350,000 distinct CDR3 sequences, 14% to 15% of them detected once, and about 1% sits in the top ten. CDR1 is WSHSY, CDR2 SAAADI, per germline. The V gene lost 8 bases and the J gene lost 6 bases, with 17 bases spanning the gap. The CDR3 runs to 13 residues. The TCR comes from a male donor with ankylosing spondylitis or in good health (not recorded which). Sample: blood, either unsorted or a sorted T cell fraction (not recorded which). This chain links TRBV10-2 with TRBJ2-7; a possible D gene is TRBD2 (7 bases). DNA of the CDR3: TGCGCCAGCCGAGGCGGGGGCCAGAGCGAGCAGTACTTC. Its translation is CASRGGGQSEQYF.